This TCR beta chain was identified during a study of early T cells in non-severe SARS-CoV-2 infection. As for the study in general: Sequencing targeted bulk RNA from unsorted whole blood, leaving chains unpaired. Study-wide results and caveats: In VDJdb matching, anti-spike CD8 responses were favored while private and CD4 specificities went missing.

This clonotype turned up a few times. Its cognate antigen is unknown. Unique molecular identifiers tagged individual cDNA molecules. Using its own MiXCR run on the 5' RACE reads, TCRdb lists one record per CDR3 protein. There are some 46,000 distinct CDR3 sequences in the sample; approximately 8.5% occur only once, and 15% lies in the top ten. The V end lost 5 bases, the J end lost 0 bases, and 10 bases lay between the germline ends. This CDR3 is 14 amino acids long. Germline CDR1 reads SGHTA; CDR2 reads FQGNSA. This clonotype was sampled from an adult who was a healthcare worker with PCR-confirmed SARS-CoV-2 infection or an uninfected control (not recorded which). This chain connects TRBV7-2 to TRBJ1-2, with D perhaps matching TRBD1 (6 bases). Sequencing was carried out using whole blood. This CDR3 reads CASSPRTANYGYTF. The CDR3 nucleotides read TGTGCCAGCAGCCCACGGACAGCTAACTATGGCTACACCTTC.